The source of this T cell receptor (beta chain) is a study of vaccination effects on CD4 cells after COVID-19. Study information: Participants were vaccinated with two doses of either the BNT162b2 or mRNA-1273 vaccine.

Note on this clone: Its antigen is still unknown.

Broader study findings: Healthy vaccine recipients' vaccine-induced clones were almost all SARS-CoV-2 mono-reactive.

Here immunoSEQ multiplex PCR was the method, and the copy in TCRdb shows in-frame clones only, minus some. The data show over 55,000 clones, with around 81% seen just once and about 2.5% held by the top ten. The CDR3 has 16 residues. ViraFEST used viral peptide pools to expand antigen-specific CD4+ T cells before sequencing. Culturing for about 10 days preceded CD4+ T cell isolation. The culture medium for 1.5 million to 2 million PBMC per well included around 9.3 IU/ml IL-2 and about 10 ug/ml peptides. Each culture had half its medium swapped for IL-2 medium on days 3 and 7. The sequence was obtained from a human donor who received a COVID-19 vaccine. Sequencing was performed on CD4+ T cells from PBMCs cultured with HCoV-229E spike peptides, taken before COVID-19 vaccination. The gene calls are TRBV1 and TRBJ2-7; TRBD2 reflects the table's D call only, with no check against the DNA. TRBV1 is classified as a pseudogene. The CDR3 loop reads CTSSRGRTSGPYEQYV. The CDR3 nucleotides read TGCACCAGCAGTCGCGGTCGGACTAGCGGGCCCTACGAGCAGTACGTC.